Listed below are T cell receptor beta chains from one sample, sequenced in a study of blood T cells in healthy people across ages. Each CDR3 protein gets one entry after TCRdb re-called the 5' RACE reads with MiXCR. The sample includes hundreds of thousands of distinct CDR3 sequences, about 21% of them seen just once. Specimen: blood. The receptors stem from a man in his 70s in good health. Each CDR3 is given with its conserved first and last residue. The order of the fields is V gene, D gene, clone size, J gene, CDR3 DNA, CDR3 protein. A D gene is named only where the DNA matches it firmly. Size is omitted from some rows. Given values are once, few, many or a class for expanded clones.

TRBV5-1,TRBD2,.,TRBJ2-1,TGCGCCAGCAGCCCTGGGACTAGCGGGAGAAATTACAATGAGCAGTTCTTC,CASSPGTSGRNYNEQFF
TRBV5-6,TRBD1,.,TRBJ1-3,TGTGCCAGCAGCTTAGCACAGGGGGCGATTGGAAACACCATATATTTT,CASSLAQGAIGNTIYF
TRBV7-2,TRBD2,.,TRBJ2-5,TGTGCCAGCAGCGTTATAGCGGGGAGAGAGACCCAGTACTTC,CASSVIAGRETQYF
TRBV9,.,many,TRBJ2-7,TGTGCCAGCAGCGTAGTCGACAGCACCTACGAGCAGTACTTC,CASSVVDSTYEQYF
TRBV11-2,TRBD2,.,TRBJ2-3,TGTGCCAGTTCCGATGGCGGGAGGGCCACAGATACGCAGTATTTT,CASSDGGRATDTQYF
TRBV5-8,.,.,TRBJ2-5,TGTGCCAGCAGCCGGGGACGAGGGAGGCAAGAGACCCAGTACTTC,CASSRGRGRQETQYF
TRBV4-3,.,few,TRBJ2-2,TGCGCCAGCAGCCAAGATCAGAACACCGGGGAGCTGTTTTTT,CASSQDQNTGELFF
TRBV15,.,.,TRBJ1-5,TGTGCCACCAGCAGAGATCTCCCAACAGGAGGCAATCAGCCCCAGCATTTT,CATSRDLPTGGNQPQHF
TRBV19,.,.,TRBJ2-7,TGTGCCAGTAGTGCACCCGGGACGGGGAACTACGAGCAGTACTTC,CASSAPGTGNYEQYF
TRBV6-2/TRBV6-3,TRBD2,few,TRBJ2-1,TGTGCCAGCAGTTACGGGCTAGCGGTCTACAATGAGCAGTTCTTC,CASSYGLAVYNEQFF
TRBV2,.,few,TRBJ2-3,TGTGCCAGCAGTGAAAGGTCCGGGGGAGATACGCAGTATTTT,CASSERSGGDTQYF
TRBV28,TRBD2,.,TRBJ2-7,TGTGCCAGCACGGGACTAGCCCCCTACGAGCAGTACTTC,CASTGLAPYEQYF
TRBV20-1,TRBD2,.,TRBJ2-1,TGCAGTGCTTCTAGCGGAAACAGTGAGCAGTTCTTC,CSASSGNSEQFF
TRBV14,TRBD2,few,TRBJ2-3,TGTGCCAGCAGCCAAATGGGAGCGGGAGCGGATACGCAGTATTTT,CASSQMGAGADTQYF
TRBV7-2,.,.,TRBJ2-7,TGTGCCAGCAGCGCACAAGGGGGTTCCTACGAGCAGTACTTC,CASSAQGGSYEQYF
TRBV28,.,.,TRBJ2-3,TGTGCCAGCAGTTTTAGACTAGGGGGGACCAATACGCAGTATTTT,CASSFRLGGTNTQYF
TRBV2,.,once,TRBJ2-2,TGTGCCAGCACCAGCGGCCCGAACACCGGGGAGCTGTTTTTT,CASTSGPNTGELFF
TRBV4-3,.,few,TRBJ2-1,TGCGCCAGCAGCCAAGTCTTTTCAGGGGACTTCTACAATGAGCAGTTCTTC,CASSQVFSGDFYNEQFF
TRBV6-1,.,many,TRBJ2-5,TGTGCCAGCAGTGAAGGGACCCAGGGAGTCCGCACGTACTTC,CASSEGTQGVRTYF
TRBV29-1,TRBD1,.,TRBJ1-1,TGCAGCGTGAGGGGACAGGGGAACACTGAAGCTTTCTTT,CSVRGQGNTEAFF
TRBV6-6,.,few,TRBJ2-7,TGTGCCAGCAGTCAACAGGGGGGGCCCTACGAGCAGTACTTC,CASSQQGGPYEQYF
TRBV6-6,.,few,TRBJ2-7,TGTGCCAGCAGGGACACTCTCCTCCACGAGCAGTACTTC,CASRDTLLHEQYF
TRBV6-1,TRBD2,.,TRBJ2-1,TGTGCCAGCAGGCGACTAGCGGGGACCGATGAGCAGTTCTTC,CASRRLAGTDEQFF
TRBV7-7,.,few,TRBJ2-5,TGTGCTAGCAGTGGTCCGCAGGAGGAGACCCGGTACTTC,CASSGPQEETRYF
TRBV29-1,.,.,TRBJ2-2,TGCAGCGTGGGGCCTGGATCGAACACCGGGGAGCTGTTTTTT,CSVGPGSNTGELFF
TRBV27,.,.,TRBJ2-1,TGTGCCAGCAGTTTAACGGGAGTCAGCTCCTACAATGAGCAGTTCTTC,CASSLTGVSSYNEQFF
TRBV20-1,.,.,TRBJ2-7,TGCAGTGCCCCGGACAGGGCAGCGGGAGACTCCGAGCAGTACTTC,CSAPDRAAGDSEQYF
TRBV12-3/TRBV12-4,.,.,TRBJ2-5,TGTGCCAGCAGTTTTACGTCGGAGACCCAGTACTTC,CASSFTSETQYF
TRBV5-1,.,few,TRBJ2-2,TGCGCCAGCAGCTTCGGGGGAGTCAGGACCGGGGAGCTGTTTTTT,CASSFGGVRTGELFF
TRBV11-3,.,.,TRBJ2-2,TGTGCCAGCAGCTTAGGAGACGGCGGGGAGCTGTTTTTT,CASSLGDGGELFF